The present TCR beta chain was sequenced within a study of blood T cell repertoires in COVID-19. CDR3 length equals 13 residues. CDR1 is ENHRY, CDR2 SYGVKD, per germline. V shed 6 bases, J shed 7 bases, and the junction held 2 bases outside the gene matches. The data were produced by immunoSEQ multiplex PCR, yet TCRdb's version contains in-frame clones alone and is incomplete. Of fewer than 200,000 clones detected, roughly 84% appear once; the ten largest clones hold about 5.6%. The J gene is TRBJ2-1, the V gene TRBV10-3, with 11 bases aligning to TRBD2. The TCR sequence derives from a woman between 45 and 60 years old with COVID-19, enrolled during active disease. The sequenced material came from peripheral blood. CDR3 coding DNA: TGTGCCATCAGAGCTAGCGGGGGGAATGAGCAGTTCTTC. It specifies CAIRASGGNEQFF.